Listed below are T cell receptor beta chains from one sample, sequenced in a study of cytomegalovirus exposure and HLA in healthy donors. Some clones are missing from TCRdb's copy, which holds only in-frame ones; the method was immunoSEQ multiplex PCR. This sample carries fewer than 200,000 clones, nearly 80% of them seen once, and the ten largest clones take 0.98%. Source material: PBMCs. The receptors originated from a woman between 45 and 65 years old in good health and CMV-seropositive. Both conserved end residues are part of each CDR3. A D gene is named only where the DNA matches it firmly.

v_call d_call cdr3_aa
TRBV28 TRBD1 CASLRATGVAEKLFF
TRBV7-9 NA CASSLQGYEQYF
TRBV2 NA CASRLRGSADTQYF
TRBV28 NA CASSLGSGGASTDTQYF
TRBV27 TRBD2 CASSPGTSGNLQYF
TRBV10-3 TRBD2 CAIGTSHGSGANVLTF
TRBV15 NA CATSSGGLQVKNIQYF
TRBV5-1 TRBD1 CASSLLQGETQYF
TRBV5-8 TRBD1 CASSLDGIRGPVYGYTF
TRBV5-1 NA CASSLEARGASNQPQHF
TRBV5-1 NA CASSLTGDTEAFF
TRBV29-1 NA CSTDTEAFF
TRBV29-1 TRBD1 CSVEGSTGDSPYEQYF
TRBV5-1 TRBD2 CASNRGGSTDTQYF
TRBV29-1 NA CSVEWPNTDTQYF
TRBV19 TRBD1 CASSIDRGHTEAFF
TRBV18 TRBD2 CASSPSLPSGSTDTQYF
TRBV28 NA CASSRGGSNQPQHF
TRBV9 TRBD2 CASSGGGTYNEQFF
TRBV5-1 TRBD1 CASSTGTGGRSTDTQYF
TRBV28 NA CASSPETGGYTEAFF
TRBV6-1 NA CASSAQIQMNTEAFF
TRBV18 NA CASSQQGTNLQNTEAFF
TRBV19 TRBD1 CASEGQGNQPQHF
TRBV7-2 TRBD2 CASSLEVAGASLDF
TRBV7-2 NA CASSASWGPGTEAFF
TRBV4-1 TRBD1 CASSQGGQRYQETQYF
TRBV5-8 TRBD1 CASSPRGQGNTEAFF
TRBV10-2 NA CASSIGHRTYEQYF
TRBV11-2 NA CASSLGQVRLNTEAFF
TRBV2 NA CASTENRVTNEKLFF
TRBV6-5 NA CASSYSMRDTQYF
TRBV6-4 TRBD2 CASSDLAGGHSEQFF
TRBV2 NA CASTEGRGGTEAFF
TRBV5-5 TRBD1 CASSFTGGVETQYF
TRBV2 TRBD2 CASSGSGKDLGTQYF
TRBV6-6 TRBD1 CASSWDRGQAFF
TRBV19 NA CASSPDRTYSNQPQHF
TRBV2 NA CARGGGSSYNEQFF
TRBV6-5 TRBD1 CASSYSFGTAYGYTF
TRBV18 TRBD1 CASSRGQGGNYGYTF
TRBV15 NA CATSRDQEGIYGYTF
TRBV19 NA CASSLADRTSLQSYEQYF
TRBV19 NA CASSIVPGSGNQPQHF
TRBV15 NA CATSSWGRNTEAFF
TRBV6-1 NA CASSEGPYQPQHF
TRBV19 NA CASSMYGPSTALTYEQYF
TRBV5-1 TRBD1 CASSLGQGAYGYTF
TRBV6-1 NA CAGEQGSGNTIYF
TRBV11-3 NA CASSFDGGNSPLHF
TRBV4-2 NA CASSQALGRGNEQFF
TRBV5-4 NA CASSFQGRGTDTQYF
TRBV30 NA CAWTRPGRGNTEAFF
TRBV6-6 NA CASSKSAGSQYF
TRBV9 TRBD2 CASSVSGTSGRELFF
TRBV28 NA CASSFRLGRGPGELFF
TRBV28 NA CASSTTGNSKNIQYF
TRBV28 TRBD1 CASSLQSGQGANGYTF
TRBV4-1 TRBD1 CASSQEAGGFTDGYTF
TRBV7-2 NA CASSLGISAAQHF